The source of this T cell receptor beta chain is a study of blood T cells in healthy people across ages. Notes on the study in general: Higher naive T cell percentage went strongly together with higher TCR beta diversity. With unsorted PBMCs, a conclusive comparison of naive versus antigen-experienced cells was not possible.

This clonotype was seen a few times. As yet, its antigen is unknown. The CDR3 is 14 residues long. The V end lost 4 bases, the J end lost 5 bases, and 14 bases lay between the germline ends. CDR1 MGHDK and CDR2 SYGVNS come from the germline V gene. Per-sample PBMC isolation yielded at least 6.5 million cells. Primed by a sample-barcoded 5' primer and a J-beta primer mix, a second PCR proceeded for roughly 6 to 12 cycles. Each single sample gave us at least 2.5 million CDR3-containing paired-end reads. Using its own MiXCR run on the 5' RACE reads, TCRdb lists one record per CDR3 protein. The table includes over 1.5 million distinct CDR3 sequences, around 48% detected once.

The V and J genes are TRBV25-1 and TRBJ2-5; perhaps TRBD2 as D (5 bases). This TCR was recovered from a woman aged 40-49 years in good health. The sequenced sample was blood. The CDR3 nucleotides are TGTGCCAGCAGTGCTTCGGACTTACGGGAGACCCAGTACTTC. Its translation is CASSASDLRETQYF.